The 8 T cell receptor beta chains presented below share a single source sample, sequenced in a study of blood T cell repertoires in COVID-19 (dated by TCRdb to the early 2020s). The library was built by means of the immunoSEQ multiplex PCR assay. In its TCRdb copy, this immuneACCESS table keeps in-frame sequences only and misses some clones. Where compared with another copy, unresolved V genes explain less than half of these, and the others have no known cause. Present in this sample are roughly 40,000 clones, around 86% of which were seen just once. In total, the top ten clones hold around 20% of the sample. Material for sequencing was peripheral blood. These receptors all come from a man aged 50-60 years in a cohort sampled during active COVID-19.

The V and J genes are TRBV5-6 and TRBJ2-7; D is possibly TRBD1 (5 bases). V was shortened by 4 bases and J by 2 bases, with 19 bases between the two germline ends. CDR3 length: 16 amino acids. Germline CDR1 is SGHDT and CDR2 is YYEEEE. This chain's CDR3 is CASSQTHRIETYEQYV. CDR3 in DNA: TGTGCCAGCAGCCAGACGCACAGGATTGAAACCTACGAGCAGTACGTC.

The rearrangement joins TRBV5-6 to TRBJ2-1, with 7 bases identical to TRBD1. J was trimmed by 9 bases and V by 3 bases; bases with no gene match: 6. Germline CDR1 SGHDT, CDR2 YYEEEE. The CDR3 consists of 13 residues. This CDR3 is CASSSTGWAEQFF. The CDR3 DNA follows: TGTGCCAGCAGCTCGACAGGGTGGGCTGAGCAGTTCTTC.

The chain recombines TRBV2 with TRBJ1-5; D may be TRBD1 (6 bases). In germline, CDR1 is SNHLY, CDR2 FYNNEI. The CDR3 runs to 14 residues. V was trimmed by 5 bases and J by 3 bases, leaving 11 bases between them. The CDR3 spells CASSIGQINQPQHF. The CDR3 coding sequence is TGTGCCAGCAGTATAGGACAGATCAATCAGCCCCAGCATTTT.

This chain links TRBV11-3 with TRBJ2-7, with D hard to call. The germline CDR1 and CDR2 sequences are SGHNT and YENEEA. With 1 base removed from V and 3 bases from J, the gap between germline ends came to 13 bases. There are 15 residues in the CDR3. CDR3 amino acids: CASSLGAILGYEQYF. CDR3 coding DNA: TGTGCCAGCAGCTTAGGGGCCATATTGGGCTACGAGCAGTACTTC.

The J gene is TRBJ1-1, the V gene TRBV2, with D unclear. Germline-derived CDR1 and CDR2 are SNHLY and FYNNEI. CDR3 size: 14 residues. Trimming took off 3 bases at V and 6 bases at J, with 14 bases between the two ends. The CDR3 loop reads CASSDVRRAAEAFF. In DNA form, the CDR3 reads TGTGCCAGCAGTGATGTCAGGCGAGCGGCTGAAGCTTTCTTT.

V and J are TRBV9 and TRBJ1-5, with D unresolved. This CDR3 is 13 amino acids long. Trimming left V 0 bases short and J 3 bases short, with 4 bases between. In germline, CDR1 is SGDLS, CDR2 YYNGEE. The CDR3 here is CASSVDLNQPQHF. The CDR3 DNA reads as TGTGCCAGCAGCGTAGATCTCAATCAGCCCCAGCATTTT.

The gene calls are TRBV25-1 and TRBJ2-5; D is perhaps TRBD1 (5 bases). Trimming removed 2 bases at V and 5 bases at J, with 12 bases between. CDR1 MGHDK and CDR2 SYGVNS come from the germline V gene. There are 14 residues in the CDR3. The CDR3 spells CASSEGQGSETQYF. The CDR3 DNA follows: TGTGCCAGCAGTGAAGGGCAGGGAAGCGAGACCCAGTACTTC.

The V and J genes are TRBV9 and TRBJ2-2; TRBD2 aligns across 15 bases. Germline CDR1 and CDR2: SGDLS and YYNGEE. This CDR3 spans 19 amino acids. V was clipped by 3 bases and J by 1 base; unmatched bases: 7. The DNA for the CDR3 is TGTGCCAGCAGCGACCTAGGGACTAGCGGGAGGCAGAACACCGGGGAGCTGTTTTTT. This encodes CASSDLGTSGRQNTGELFF.